Shown below are 26 T cell receptor beta chains from a single sample sequenced in a study of high-grade serous ovarian cancer treatment subgroups. Tumor tissue was taken before any definitive surgery or chemotherapy was given. The table came from immunoSEQ multiplex PCR; TCRdb's copy has only in-frame clones and leaves some out. The sample yields approximately 15,000 clones, 73% seen once. Sequenced: tumor tissue. The receptors were gathered from a human donor with high-grade serous ovarian cancer.

V gene TRBV30 combines with J gene TRBJ2-4; D uncertain. V lost 0 bases to trimming and J lost 2 bases, with 2 bases between them. CDR1 and CDR2 (germline): GTSNPN, SVGIG (reference sequence). This CDR3 contains 12 residues. The CDR3 loop reads CAWSVTKNIQYF. In nucleotides, the CDR3 is TGTGCCTGGAGTGTGACCAAAAACATTCAGTACTTC.

This chain connects TRBV2 to TRBJ2-1, with 8 positions matching TRBD1. The CDR3 sequence is 12 residues long. V dropped 5 bases and J dropped 12; count of bases not matched to a gene: 6. In germline, CDR1 is SNHLY, CDR2 FYNNEI. CDR3 bases: TGTGCCAGCAGTCCGACCGGGACAGGGCAGTTCTTC. Translated: CASSPTGTGQFF.

The chain uses TRBV7-9 and TRBJ2-2; no reliable D call. The CDR3 sequence is 12 residues long. Trimming took off 2 bases at V and 7 bases at J, with 5 bases between the two ends. Per the germline V gene, CDR1 is SEHNR and CDR2 is FQNEAQ (reference sequence). The CDR3 nucleotides are TGTGCCAGCAGCTTACAAAGCGGGGAGCTGTTTTTT. The encoded protein is CASSLQSGELFF.

The CDR3 loop is CASSFYSKGTEAFF. The CDR3 DNA sequence: TGTGCCAGCAGCTTTTACTCAAAGGGCACTGAAGCTTTCTTT. The chain combines TRBV11-3 with TRBJ1-1; D is unresolved. The CDR3 loop spans 14 amino acids. V was clipped by 3 bases and J by 4 bases, with 12 bases between them. Germline lookup yields CDR1 SGHNT and CDR2 YENEEA.

The chain is built from TRBV19 and TRBJ2-5, with D perhaps matching TRBD2 (6 bases). The DNA matches TRBJ2-7 better at its end, which makes the J call doubtful. Germline loops: CDR1 LNHDA, CDR2 SQIVND (reference sequence). The CDR3 has 14 residues. CDR3 residues: CASTKAGTWDEQYF. The CDR3 DNA sequence: TGTGCCAGTACCAAGGCGGGGACCTGGGACGAGCAGTACTTC.

This sequence joins TRBV19 and TRBJ1-1, with D possibly matching TRBD1 (5 bases). From germline, CDR1 is LNHDA and CDR2 SQIVND (reference sequence). Between the trimmed V and J ends, which lost 3 bases and 1 base, there was a span of 12 bases. The CDR3 runs 15 residues. CDR3 sequence: CASSIRAGTNTEAFF. For the CDR3, the DNA is TGTGCCAGTAGTATTAGGGCAGGGACGAACACTGAAGCTTTCTTT.

The rearrangement uses TRBV2 and TRBJ1-5; 8 nucleotides line up with TRBD1. The germline V gene encodes CDR1 SNHLY and CDR2 FYNNEI. This CDR3 region has 14 residues. V shed 4 bases and J 8 bases; nucleotides not matched to a gene: 7. The DNA for the CDR3 is TGTGCCAGCAGTGCCGCAGGGGGCGTTAAGCCCCAGCATTTT. This gives the protein CASSAAGGVKPQHF.

J is TRBJ2-7 and V is TRBV2; TRBD1 aligns across 7 bases. Unmatched junction bases numbered 12, after V lost 6 bases and J lost 7 bases. Germline V lookup: CDR1 SNHLY, CDR2 FYNNEI. This CDR3 is built from 14 residues. DNA of the CDR3: TGTGCCAGCAGCGCTCAGGGGGTACTGGGGGAGCAGTACTTC. Protein sequence: CASSAQGVLGEQYF. The full variable domain, rest sourced from reference TRBV2 and TRBJ2-7, is EPEVTQTPSHQVTQMGQEVILRCVPISNHLYFYWYRQILGQKVEFLVSFYNNEISEKSEIFDDQFSVERPDGSNFTLKIRSTKLEDSAMYFCASSAQGVLGEQYFGPGTRLTVT.

In this sample, this clone turned up once. The rearrangement joins TRBV5-1 to TRBJ2-3; the match to TRBD2 covers 8 bases. With 3 bases clipped from V and 5 bases from J, the junction kept 14 bases outside the gene matches. This CDR3 region has 17 residues. Germline V gene lookup returns CDR1 SGHRS and CDR2 YFSETQ. CDR3 DNA sequence: TGCGCCAGCAGCTGGGAAACCGGGGGGGCCGTGGTAGATACGCAGTATTTT. Encoded protein: CASSWETGGAVVDTQYF.

The chain's CDR3 is CASSFRVSTEAFF. For the CDR3, the DNA is TGTGCCAGCAGCTTCCGGGTGAGCACTGAAGCTTTCTTT. The V call is TRBV7-3, the J call TRBJ1-1; D not resolved. The ends were cut back, 3 bases at V and 4 bases at J, with 9 bases in the middle. Germline V gene sequence: CDR1 SGHTA, CDR2 FQGTGA. The CDR3 totals 13 residues.

The J gene is TRBJ2-6, the V gene TRBV4-1, with D uncertain. CDR1 and CDR2 from the germline V gene are MGHRA and YSYEKL. This CDR3 is 17 amino acids long. Trimming took off 0 bases at V and 0 bases at J, with 9 bases between the two ends. CDR3 in amino acids: CASSQDRSSSGANVLTF. The CDR3 nucleotides read TGCGCCAGCAGCCAAGATCGATCGAGCTCTGGGGCCAACGTCCTGACTTTC.

The chain carries TRBV28 and TRBJ1-6; no definite D call. The length of the CDR3 is 13 residues. Between the trimmed V and J ends, which lost 10 bases and 10 bases, there was a span of 17 bases. The germline V gene has CDR1 MDHEN and CDR2 SYDVKM. The CDR3 loop reads CATHDSLNSPLHF. In DNA form, the CDR3 reads TGTGCCACACACGATAGTCTAAACTCACCCCTCCACTTT.

CDR3 DNA sequence: TGTGCCTGGAGTGTATCGCGCAGAGCAGAGACCCAGTACTTC. This codes for CAWSVSRRAETQYF. The chain recombines TRBV30 with TRBJ2-5; no clear D. From germline, CDR1 is GTSNPN and CDR2 SVGIG (reference sequence). Trimming took off 0 bases at V and 4 bases at J, with 12 bases between the two ends. CDR3 length equals 14 residues.

J is TRBJ2-3 and V is TRBV30; D is undetermined. This CDR3 spans 15 amino acids. The germline V and J ends were trimmed by 0 bases and 2 bases, with 12 bases remaining between them. Germline values: CDR1 GTSNPN, CDR2 SVGIG (reference sequence). CDR3 bases: TGTGCCTGGAGTGTGGCGCAGAAGTTCACAGATACGCAGTATTTT. Its translation: CAWSVAQKFTDTQYF.

CDR3 in DNA: TGTGCCAGCAGTTACAGGGGACAGGGAGAAGAGACCCAGTACTTC. Translated, it gives CASSYRGQGEETQYF. The chain joins TRBV6-5 to TRBJ2-5; TRBD1 matches 9 bases. The germline V gene has CDR1 MNHEY and CDR2 SVGAGI. The CDR3 totals 15 residues. Trimming took 2 bases from V and 3 from J; bases not matched to a gene: 4.

This clone was detected a few times. V and J are TRBV9 and TRBJ1-1, with D perhaps matching TRBD1 (6 bases). CDR1 is SGDLS and CDR2 is YYNGEE in the germline V gene. The CDR3 length is 14 residues. Trimming took 0 bases from V and 6 from J, leaving 12 bases between them. The DNA for the CDR3 is TGTGCCAGCAGCGTAGGAGGGGGTAGTTCTGAAGCTTTCTTT. It codes for CASSVGGGSSEAFF.

V is TRBV7-9 and J is TRBJ2-5; TRBD2 aligns across 16 bases. This CDR3 has 16 amino acids. The J segment lost 5 bases and the V segment lost 4 bases, leaving 4 bases of the junction unmatched. Germline V lookup: CDR1 SEHNR, CDR2 FQNEAQ (reference sequence). CDR3 protein: CASSSGLAGGKETQYF. Written as DNA, the CDR3 is TGTGCCAGCAGCTCGGGACTAGCGGGGGGGAAGGAGACCCAGTACTTC.

The chain links TRBV19 to TRBJ2-3; a weak D match, TRBD2 (6 bases). V was pared by 5 bases and J by 9 bases, with 15 bases between. Germline-derived CDR1 and CDR2 are LNHDA and SQIVND (reference sequence). This CDR3 region has 13 residues. The CDR3 nucleotides are TGTGCCAGTAGTCCTGCACTAGCTATCACGCAGTATTTT. This translates into CASSPALAITQYF.

This clone came up a few times. J is TRBJ1-5 and V is TRBV6-6, with D possibly TRBD1 on 5 matching bases. CDR1 is MNHNY and CDR2 is SVGAGI in the germline V gene (reference sequence). The CDR3 length is 15 residues. Trimming shortened V by 0 bases and J by 7 bases, and 13 bases separated the two germline ends. Here the CDR3 reads CASSYSTDGGQPQHF. The CDR3, as DNA: TGTGCCAGCAGTTACTCGACGGATGGGGGGCAGCCCCAGCATTTT.

V is TRBV2 and J is TRBJ1-5; 7 positions agree with TRBD1. With V trimmed by 3 bases and J by 3 bases, 5 bases remained unmatched. Germline assignment: CDR1 SNHLY and CDR2 FYNNEI. This CDR3 has 15 amino acids. The CDR3 reads CASSDGQADNQPQHF. CDR3 nucleotides: TGTGCCAGCAGTGACGGACAGGCTGACAATCAGCCCCAGCATTTT.

The table lists this clone with a few counts. The V call is TRBV5-1, the J call TRBJ1-1; the D is unclear. V was cut by 3 bases and J by 0 bases, with 6 bases left in between. The CDR3 sequence is 13 residues long. CDR1 and CDR2 (germline): SGHRS, YFSETQ. DNA of the CDR3: TGCGCCAGCAGCTCCCAATTGAACACTGAAGCTTTCTTT. The encoded protein is CASSSQLNTEAFF.

Only a few counts were recorded for this clone. The chain has TRBV5-1 and TRBJ1-2, with TRBD1 matching 7 bases. This CDR3 has 14 amino acids. V shed 0 bases and J 7 bases; nucleotides not matched to a gene: 6. Germline CDR1 is SGHRS and CDR2 is YFSETQ. The CDR3, as DNA: TGCGCCAGCAGCTTGGGACAGGGAAACCGTGGCTACACCTTC. It codes for CASSLGQGNRGYTF.

This chain joins TRBV5-6 and TRBJ1-4, with D uncertain. V was clipped by 4 bases and J by 5 bases, with 15 bases between them. Germline-derived CDR1 and CDR2 are SGHDT and YYEEEE. The CDR3 loop spans 15 amino acids. Here the CDR3 reads CASSPPGVGNEKLFF. The DNA for the CDR3 is TGTGCCAGCAGCCCCCCTGGGGTAGGGAATGAAAAACTGTTTTTT.

The chain combines TRBV11-3 with TRBJ2-2; the D gene is possibly TRBD1 (6 bases). The CDR3 consists of 16 residues. Germline V CDR1 and CDR2: SGHNT, YENEEA. V gave up 5 bases and J gave up 7 bases, with 20 bases separating them. For the CDR3, the DNA is TGTGCCAGCAGCCCAAGGGGGTCGGCGAGTGTCGGGGAGCTGTTTTTT. Residues: CASSPRGSASVGELFF. Using reference TRBV11-3 and TRBJ2-2 for the parts outside the CDR3, the full variable domain is EAGVVQSPRYKIIEKKQPVAFWCNPISGHNTLYWYLQNLGQGPELLIRYENEEAVDDSQLPKDRFSAERLKGVDSTLKIQPAELGDSAVYLCASSPRGSASVGELFFGEGSRLTVL.

This clone appeared a single time. DNA for the CDR3: TGCGCCAGCAGCTTTCAGTTGGCTAACTATGGCTACACCTTC. This codes for CASSFQLANYGYTF. The chain combines TRBV5-1 with TRBJ1-2; no clear D gene. Between the trimmed V and J ends, which lost 2 bases and 0 bases, there was a span of 8 bases. Germline assignment: CDR1 SGHRS and CDR2 YFSETQ. The CDR3 length is 14 residues.

On this clone: The conserved closing phenylalanine or tryptophan is absent in this CDR3, likely reflecting a read error. The limits of the CDR3 on the DNA are not certain, so only TCRdb's listed CDR3 is given. The chain couples TRBV6-5 to TRBJ1-2. Inclusive of both ends, the CDR3 amounts to 11 amino acids. Germline V gene lookup returns CDR1 MNHEY and CDR2 SVGAGI. CDR3 loop: CASSYRGAIYL.